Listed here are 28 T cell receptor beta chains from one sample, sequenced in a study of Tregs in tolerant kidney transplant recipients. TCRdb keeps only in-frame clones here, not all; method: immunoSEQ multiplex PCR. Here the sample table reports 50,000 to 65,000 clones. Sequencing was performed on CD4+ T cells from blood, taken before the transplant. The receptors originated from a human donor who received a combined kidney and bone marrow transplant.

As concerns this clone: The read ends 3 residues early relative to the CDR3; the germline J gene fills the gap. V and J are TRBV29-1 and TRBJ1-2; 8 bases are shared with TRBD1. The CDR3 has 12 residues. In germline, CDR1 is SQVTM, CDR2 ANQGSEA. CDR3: CSVALDRGVYTF. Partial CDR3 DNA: TGCAGCGTCGCCCTAGACAGGGGTGTC.

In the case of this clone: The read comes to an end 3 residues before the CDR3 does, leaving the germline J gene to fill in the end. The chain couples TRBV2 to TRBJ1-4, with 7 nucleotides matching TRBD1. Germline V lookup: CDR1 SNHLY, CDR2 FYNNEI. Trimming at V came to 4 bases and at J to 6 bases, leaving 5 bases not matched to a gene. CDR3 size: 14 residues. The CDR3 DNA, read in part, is TGTGCCAGCAGTGGACAGGGTTCGTATGAAAAA. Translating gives CASSGQGSYEK. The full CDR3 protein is CASSGQGSYEKLFF. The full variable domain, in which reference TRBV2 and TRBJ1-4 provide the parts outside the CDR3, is EPEVTQTPSHQVTQMGQEVILRCVPISNHLYFYWYRQILGQKVEFLVSFYNNEISEKSEIFDDQFSVERPDGSNFTLKIRSTKLEDSAMYFCASSGQGSYEKLFFGSGTQLSVL.

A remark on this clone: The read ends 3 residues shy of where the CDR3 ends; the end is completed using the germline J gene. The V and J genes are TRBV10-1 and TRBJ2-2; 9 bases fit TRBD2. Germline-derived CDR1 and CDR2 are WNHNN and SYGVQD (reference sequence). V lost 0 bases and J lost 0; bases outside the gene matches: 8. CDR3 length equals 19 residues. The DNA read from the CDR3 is TGCGCCAGCAGTGAGTCGCCGCTAGCGGGGCCGTCGAACACCGGGGAG. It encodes CASSESPLAGPSNTGE. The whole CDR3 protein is CASSESPLAGPSNTGELFF.

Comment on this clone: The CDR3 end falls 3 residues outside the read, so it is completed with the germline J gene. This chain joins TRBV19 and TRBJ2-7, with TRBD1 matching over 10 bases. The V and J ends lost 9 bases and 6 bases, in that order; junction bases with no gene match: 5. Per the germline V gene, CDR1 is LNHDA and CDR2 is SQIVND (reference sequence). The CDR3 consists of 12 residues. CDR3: CASRDRGREQYF. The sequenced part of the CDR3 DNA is TGTGCCAGCCGGGACAGGGGTCGCGAG.

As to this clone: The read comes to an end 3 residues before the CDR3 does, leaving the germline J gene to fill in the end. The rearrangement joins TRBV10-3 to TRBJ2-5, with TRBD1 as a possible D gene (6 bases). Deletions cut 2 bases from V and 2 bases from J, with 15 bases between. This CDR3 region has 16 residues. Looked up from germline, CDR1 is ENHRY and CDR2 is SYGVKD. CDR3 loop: CAISELGKRGQETQYF. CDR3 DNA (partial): TGTGCCATCAGTGAGCTGGGGAAAAGGGGGCAAGAGACC.

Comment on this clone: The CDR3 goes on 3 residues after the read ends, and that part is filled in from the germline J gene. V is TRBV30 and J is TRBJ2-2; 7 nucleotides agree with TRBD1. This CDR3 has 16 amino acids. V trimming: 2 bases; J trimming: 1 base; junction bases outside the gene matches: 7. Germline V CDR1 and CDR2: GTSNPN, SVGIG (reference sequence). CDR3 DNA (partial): TGTGCCTGGAGTCTGGCCAGGGGGAAGAACACCGGGGAG. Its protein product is CAWSLARGKNTGE. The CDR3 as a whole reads CAWSLARGKNTGELFF.

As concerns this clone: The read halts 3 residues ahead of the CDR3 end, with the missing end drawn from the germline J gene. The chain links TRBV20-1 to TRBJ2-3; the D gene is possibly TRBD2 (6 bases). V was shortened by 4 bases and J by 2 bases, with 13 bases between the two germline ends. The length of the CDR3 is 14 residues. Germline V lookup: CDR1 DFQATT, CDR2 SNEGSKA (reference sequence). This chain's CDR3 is CSANGGANTDTQYF. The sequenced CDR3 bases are TGCAGTGCTAACGGGGGAGCGAACACAGATACG.

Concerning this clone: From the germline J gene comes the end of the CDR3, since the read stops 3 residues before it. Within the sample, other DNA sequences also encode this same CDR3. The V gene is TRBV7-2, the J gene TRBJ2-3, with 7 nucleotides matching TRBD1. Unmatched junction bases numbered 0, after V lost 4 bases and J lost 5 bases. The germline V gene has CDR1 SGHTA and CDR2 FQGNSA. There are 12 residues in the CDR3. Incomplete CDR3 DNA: TGTGCCAGCAGCTCAGGGGGAGATACG. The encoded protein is CASSSGGDT. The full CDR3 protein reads CASSSGGDTQYF.

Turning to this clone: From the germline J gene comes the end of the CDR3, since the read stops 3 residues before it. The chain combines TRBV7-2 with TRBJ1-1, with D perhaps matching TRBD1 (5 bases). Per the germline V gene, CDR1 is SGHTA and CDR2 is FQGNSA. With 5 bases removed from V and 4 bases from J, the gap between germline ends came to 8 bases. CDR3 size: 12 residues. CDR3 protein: CASSLGRTEAFF. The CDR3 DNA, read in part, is TGTGCCAGCAGCCTGGGGCGCACTGAA.

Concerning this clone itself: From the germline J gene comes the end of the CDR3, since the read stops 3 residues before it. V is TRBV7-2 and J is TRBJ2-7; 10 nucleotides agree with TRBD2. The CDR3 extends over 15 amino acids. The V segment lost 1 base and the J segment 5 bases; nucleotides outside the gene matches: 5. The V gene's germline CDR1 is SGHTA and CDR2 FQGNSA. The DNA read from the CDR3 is TGTGCCAGCAGCTTAGGGCTAGCGGGAGTTAACGAG. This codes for CASSLGLAGVNE. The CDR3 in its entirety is CASSLGLAGVNEQYF.

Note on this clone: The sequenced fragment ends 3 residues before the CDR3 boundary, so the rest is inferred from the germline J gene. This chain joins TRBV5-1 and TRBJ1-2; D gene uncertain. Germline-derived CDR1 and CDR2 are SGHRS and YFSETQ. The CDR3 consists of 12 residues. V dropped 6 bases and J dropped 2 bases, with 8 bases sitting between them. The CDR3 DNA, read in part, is TGCGCCAGCACGAACAGCAACTATGGC. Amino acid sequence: CASTNSNYG. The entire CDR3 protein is CASTNSNYGYTF.

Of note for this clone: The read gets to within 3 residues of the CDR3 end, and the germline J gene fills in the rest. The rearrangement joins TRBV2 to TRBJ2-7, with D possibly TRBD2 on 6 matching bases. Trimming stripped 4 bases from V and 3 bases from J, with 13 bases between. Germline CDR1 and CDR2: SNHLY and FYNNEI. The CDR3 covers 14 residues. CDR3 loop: CASSGGDLDYEQYF. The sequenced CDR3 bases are TGTGCCAGCAGTGGGGGGGACCTTGACTACGAG. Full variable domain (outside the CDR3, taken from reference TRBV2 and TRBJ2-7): EPEVTQTPSHQVTQMGQEVILRCVPISNHLYFYWYRQILGQKVEFLVSFYNNEISEKSEIFDDQFSVERPDGSNFTLKIRSTKLEDSAMYFCASSGGDLDYEQYFGPGTRLTVT.

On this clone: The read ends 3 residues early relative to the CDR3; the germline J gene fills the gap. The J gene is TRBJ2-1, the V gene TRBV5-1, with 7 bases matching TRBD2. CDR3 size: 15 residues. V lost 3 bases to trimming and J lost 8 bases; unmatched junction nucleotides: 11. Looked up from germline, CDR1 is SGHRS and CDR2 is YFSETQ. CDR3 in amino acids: CASSSLPTSLDEQFF. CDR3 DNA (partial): TGCGCCAGCAGCTCACTTCCGACTAGCTTGGATGAG.

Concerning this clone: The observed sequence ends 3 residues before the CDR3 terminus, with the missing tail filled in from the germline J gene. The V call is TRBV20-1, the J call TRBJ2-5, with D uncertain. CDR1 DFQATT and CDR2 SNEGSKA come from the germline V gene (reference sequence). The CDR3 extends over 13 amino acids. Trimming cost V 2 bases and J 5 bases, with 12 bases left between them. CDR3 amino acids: CSARNPPRETQYF. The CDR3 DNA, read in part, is TGCAGTGCTAGAAACCCACCCCGGGAGACC.

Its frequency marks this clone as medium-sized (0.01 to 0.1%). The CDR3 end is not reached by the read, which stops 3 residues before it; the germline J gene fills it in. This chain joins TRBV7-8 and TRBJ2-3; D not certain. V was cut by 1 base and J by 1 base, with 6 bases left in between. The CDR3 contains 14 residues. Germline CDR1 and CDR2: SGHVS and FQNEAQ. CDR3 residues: CASSLGLGTDTQYF. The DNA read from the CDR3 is TGTGCCAGCAGCTTAGGTCTCGGCACAGATACG. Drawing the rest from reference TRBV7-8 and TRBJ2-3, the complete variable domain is GAGVSQSPRYKVAKRGQDVALRCDPISGHVSLFWYQQALGQGPEFLTYFQNEAQLDKSGLPSDRFFAERPEGSVSTLKIQRTQQEDSAVYLCASSLGLGTDTQYFGPGTRLTVL.

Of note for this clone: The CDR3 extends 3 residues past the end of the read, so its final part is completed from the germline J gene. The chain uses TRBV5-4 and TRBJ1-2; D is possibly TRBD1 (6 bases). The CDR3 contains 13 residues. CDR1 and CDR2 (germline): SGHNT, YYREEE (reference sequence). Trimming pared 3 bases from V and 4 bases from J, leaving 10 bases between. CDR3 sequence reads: CASSSQGIYGYTF. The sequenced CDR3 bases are TGTGCCAGCAGCTCGCAGGGGATCTATGGC.

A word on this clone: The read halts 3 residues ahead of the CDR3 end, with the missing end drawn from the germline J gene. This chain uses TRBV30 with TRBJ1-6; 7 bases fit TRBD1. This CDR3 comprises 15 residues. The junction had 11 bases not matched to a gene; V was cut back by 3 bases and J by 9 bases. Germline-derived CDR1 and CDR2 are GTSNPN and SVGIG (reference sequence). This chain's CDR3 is CAWSETGTRGSPLHF. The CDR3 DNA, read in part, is TGTGCCTGGAGCGAGACAGGGACACGGGGTTCACCC. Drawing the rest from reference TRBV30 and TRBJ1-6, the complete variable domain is SQTIHQWPATLVQPVGSPLSLECTVEGTSNPNLYWYRQAAGRGLQLLFYSVGIGQISSEVPQNLSASRPQDRQFILSSKKLLLSDSGFYLCAWSETGTRGSPLHFGNGTRLTVT.

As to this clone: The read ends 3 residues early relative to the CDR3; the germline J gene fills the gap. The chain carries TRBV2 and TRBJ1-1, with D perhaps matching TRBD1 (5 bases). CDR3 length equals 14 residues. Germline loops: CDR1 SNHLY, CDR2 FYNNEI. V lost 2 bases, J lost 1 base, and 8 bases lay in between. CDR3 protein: CASSERRGNTEAFF. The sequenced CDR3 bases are TGTGCCAGCAGTGAAAGGAGGGGGAACACTGAA.

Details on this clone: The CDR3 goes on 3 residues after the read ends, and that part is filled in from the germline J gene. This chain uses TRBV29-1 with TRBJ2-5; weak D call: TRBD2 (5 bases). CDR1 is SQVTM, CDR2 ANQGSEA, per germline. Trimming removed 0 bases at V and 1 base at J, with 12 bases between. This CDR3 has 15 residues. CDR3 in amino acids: CSVEDPGVGQETQYF. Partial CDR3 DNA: TGCAGCGTTGAAGATCCCGGGGTCGGCCAAGAGACC.

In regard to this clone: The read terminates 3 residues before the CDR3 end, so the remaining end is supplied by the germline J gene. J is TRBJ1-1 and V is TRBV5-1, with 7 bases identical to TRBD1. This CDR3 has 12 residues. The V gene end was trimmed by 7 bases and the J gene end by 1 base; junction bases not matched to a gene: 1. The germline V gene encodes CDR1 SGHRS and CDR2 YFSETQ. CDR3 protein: CASGTENTEAFF. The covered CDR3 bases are TGCGCCAGCGGGACAGAGAACACTGAA.

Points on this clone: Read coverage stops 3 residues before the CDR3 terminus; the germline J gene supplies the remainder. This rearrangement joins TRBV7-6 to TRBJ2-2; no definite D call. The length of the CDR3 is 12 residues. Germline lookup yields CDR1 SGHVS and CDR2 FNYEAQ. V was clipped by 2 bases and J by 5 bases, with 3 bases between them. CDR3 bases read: TGTGCCAGCAGCTTATATACCGGGGAG. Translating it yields CASSLYTGE. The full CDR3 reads CASSLYTGELFF.

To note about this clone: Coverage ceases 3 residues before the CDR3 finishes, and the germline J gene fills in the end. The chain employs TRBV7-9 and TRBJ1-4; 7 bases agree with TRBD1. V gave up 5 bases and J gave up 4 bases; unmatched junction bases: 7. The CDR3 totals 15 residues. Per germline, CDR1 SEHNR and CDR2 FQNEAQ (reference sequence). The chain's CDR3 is CASSPTGTDNEKLFF. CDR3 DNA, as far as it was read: TGTGCCAGCAGCCCAACCGGGACAGATAATGAAAAA.

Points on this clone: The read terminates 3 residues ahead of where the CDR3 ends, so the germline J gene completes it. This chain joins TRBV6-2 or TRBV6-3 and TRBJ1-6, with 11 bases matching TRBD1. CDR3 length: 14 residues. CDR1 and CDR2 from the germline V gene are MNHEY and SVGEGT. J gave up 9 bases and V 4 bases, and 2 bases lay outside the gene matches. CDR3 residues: CASSSGTGGSPLHF. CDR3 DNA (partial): TGTGCCAGCAGTTCCGGGACAGGGGGTTCACCC.

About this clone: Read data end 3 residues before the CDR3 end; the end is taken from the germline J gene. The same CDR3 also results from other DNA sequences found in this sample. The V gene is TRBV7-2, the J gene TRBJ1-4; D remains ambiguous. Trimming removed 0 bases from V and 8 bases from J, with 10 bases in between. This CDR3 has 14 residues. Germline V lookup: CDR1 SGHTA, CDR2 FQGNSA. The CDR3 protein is CASSLAGGGEKLFF. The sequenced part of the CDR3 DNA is TGTGCCAGCAGCTTAGCTGGTGGCGGGGAAAAA. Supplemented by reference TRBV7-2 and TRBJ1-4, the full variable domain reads GAGVSQSPSNKVTEKGKDVELRCDPISGHTALYWYRQSLGQGLEFLIYFQGNSAPDKSGLPSDRFSAERTGGSVSTLTIQRTQQEDSAVYLCASSLAGGGEKLFFGSGTQLSVL.

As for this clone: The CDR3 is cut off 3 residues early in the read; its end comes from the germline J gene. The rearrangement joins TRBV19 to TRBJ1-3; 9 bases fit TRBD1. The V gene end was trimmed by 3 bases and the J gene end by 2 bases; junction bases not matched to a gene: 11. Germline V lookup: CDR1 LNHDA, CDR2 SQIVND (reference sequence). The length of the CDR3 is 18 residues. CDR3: CASSIGTGKGQTGNTIYF. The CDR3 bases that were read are TGTGCCAGTAGTATCGGGACAGGGAAGGGACAAACTGGAAACACC.

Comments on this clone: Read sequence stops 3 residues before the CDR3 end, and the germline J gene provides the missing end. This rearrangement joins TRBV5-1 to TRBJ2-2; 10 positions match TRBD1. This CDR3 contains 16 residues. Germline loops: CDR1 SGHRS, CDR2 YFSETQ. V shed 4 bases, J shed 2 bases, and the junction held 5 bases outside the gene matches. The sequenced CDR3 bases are TGCGCCAGCAGCCAACGACAGGGGGCCAACACCGGGGAG. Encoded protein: CASSQRQGANTGE. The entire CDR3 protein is CASSQRQGANTGELFF.

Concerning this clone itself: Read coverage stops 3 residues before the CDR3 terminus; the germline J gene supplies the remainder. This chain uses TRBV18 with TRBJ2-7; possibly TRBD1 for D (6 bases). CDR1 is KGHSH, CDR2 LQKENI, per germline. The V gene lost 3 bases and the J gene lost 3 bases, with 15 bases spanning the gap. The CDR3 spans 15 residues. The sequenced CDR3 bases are TGTGCCAGCTCACCCGAACTTACAGGGAACTACGAG. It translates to CASSPELTGNYE. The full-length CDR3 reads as CASSPELTGNYEQYF. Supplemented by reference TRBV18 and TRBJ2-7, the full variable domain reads NAGVMQNPRHLVRRRGQEARLRCSPMKGHSHVYWYRQLPEEGLKFMVYLQKENIIDESGMPKERFSAEFPKEGPSILRIQQVVRGDSAAYFCASSPELTGNYEQYFGPGTRLTVT.

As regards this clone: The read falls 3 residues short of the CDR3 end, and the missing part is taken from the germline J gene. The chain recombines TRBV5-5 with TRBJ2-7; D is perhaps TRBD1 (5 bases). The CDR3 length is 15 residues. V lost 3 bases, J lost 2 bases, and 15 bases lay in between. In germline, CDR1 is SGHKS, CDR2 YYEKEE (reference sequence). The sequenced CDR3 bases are TGTGCCAGCAGCTCCTCCCTGACAGTTACCTACGAG. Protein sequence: CASSSSLTVTYE. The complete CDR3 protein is CASSSSLTVTYEQYF.